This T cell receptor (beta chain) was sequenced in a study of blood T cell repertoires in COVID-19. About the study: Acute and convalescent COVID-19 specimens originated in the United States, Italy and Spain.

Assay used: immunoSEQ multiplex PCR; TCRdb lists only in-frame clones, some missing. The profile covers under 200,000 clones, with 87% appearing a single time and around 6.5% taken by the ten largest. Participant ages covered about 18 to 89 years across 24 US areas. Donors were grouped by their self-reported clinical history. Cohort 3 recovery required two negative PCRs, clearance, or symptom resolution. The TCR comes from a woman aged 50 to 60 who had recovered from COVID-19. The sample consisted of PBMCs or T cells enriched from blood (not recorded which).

The CDR3 DNA reads as TGCAGTGCTAGTTCCCTTAGAAGAACTAGCACAGATACGCAGTATTTT. Translated: CSASSLRRTSTDTQYF. The V and J genes are TRBV20-1 and TRBJ2-3; the D is unclear. V lost 3 bases and J 0 bases, leaving 16 bases between the germline ends. This CDR3 spans 16 amino acids. The germline CDR1 and CDR2 sequences are DFQATT and SNEGSKA (reference sequence).